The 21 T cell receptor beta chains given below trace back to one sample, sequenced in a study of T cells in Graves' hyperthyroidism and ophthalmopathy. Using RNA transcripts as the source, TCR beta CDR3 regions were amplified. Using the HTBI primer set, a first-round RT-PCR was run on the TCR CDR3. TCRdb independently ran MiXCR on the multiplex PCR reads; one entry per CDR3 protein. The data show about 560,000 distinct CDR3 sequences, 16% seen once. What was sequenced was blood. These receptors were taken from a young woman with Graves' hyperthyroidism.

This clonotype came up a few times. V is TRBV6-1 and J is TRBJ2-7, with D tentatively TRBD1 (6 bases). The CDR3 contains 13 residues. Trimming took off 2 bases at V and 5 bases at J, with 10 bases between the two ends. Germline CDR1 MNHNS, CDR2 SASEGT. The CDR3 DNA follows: TGTGCCAGCAGTGAACACAGGGCCGACGAGCAGTACTTC. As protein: CASSEHRADEQYF.

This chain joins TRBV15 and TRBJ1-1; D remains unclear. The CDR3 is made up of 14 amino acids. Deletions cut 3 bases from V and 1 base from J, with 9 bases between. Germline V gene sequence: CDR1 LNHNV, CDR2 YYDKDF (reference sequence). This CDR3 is CATSRVISNTEAFF. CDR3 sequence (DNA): TGTGCCACCAGCAGGGTGATCTCGAACACTGAAGCTTTCTTT.

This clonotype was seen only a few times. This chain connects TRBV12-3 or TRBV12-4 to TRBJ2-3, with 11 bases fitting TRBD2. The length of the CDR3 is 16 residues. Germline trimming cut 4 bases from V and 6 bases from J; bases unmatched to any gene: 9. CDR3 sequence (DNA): TGTGCCAGCAGTTCCTCCTTAGCGGGGGGGCCGGATACGCAGTATTTT. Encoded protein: CASSSSLAGGPDTQYF.

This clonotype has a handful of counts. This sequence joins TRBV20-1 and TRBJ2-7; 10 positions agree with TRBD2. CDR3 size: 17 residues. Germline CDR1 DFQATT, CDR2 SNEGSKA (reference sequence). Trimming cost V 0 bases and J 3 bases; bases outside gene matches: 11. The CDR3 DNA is TGCAGTGCTAGAGACACCCTTATAGCGGGAGGTGTCTACGAGCAGTACTTC. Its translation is CSARDTLIAGGVYEQYF.

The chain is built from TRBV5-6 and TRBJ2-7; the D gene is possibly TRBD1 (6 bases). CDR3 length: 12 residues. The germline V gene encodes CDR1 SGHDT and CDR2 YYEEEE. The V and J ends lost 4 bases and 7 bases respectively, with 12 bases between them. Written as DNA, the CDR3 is TGTGCCAGCAGCCCGGGGACACGGGAGCAGTACTTC. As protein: CASSPGTREQYF.

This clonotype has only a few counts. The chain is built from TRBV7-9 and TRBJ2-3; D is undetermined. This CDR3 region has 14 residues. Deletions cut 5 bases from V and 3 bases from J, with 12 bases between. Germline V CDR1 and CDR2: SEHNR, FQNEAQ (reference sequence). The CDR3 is CASSPYRGTDTQYF. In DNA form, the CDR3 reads TGTGCCAGCAGCCCTTATCGTGGGACAGATACGCAGTATTTT.

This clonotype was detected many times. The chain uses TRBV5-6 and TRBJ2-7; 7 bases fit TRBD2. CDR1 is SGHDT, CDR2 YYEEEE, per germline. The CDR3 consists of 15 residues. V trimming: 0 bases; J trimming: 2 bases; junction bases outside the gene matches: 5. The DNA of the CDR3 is TGTGCCAGCAGCTTGGCAGTCGGGACTACCTACGAGCAGTACTTC. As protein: CASSLAVGTTYEQYF.

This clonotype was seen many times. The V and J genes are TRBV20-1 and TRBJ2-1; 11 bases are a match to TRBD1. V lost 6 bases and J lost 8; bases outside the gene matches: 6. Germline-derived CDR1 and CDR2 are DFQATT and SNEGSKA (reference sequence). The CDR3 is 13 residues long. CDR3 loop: CSAPGTGGHEQFF. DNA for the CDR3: TGCAGTGCCCCCGGGACAGGGGGTCATGAGCAGTTCTTC.

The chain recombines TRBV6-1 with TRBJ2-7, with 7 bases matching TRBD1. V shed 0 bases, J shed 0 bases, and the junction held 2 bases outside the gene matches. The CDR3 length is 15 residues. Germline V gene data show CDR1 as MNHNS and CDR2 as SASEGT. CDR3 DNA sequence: TGTGCCAGCAGTGAAGCGGACAGGAGCTCCTACGAGCAGTACTTC. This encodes CASSEADRSSYEQYF.

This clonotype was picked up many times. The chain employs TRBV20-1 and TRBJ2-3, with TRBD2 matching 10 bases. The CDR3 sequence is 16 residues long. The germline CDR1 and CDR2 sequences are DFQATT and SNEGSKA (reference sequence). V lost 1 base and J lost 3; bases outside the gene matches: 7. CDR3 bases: TGCAGTGCTAGAGGAGTCCTAGCGGGAGTAACAGATACGCAGTATTTT. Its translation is CSARGVLAGVTDTQYF.

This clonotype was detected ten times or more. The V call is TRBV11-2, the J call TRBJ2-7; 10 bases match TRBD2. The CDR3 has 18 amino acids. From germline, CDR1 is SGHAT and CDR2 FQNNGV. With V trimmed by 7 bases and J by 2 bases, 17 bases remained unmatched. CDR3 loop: CASTSMAGSGGTPYEQYF. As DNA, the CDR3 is TGTGCCAGCACTTCAATGGCAGGTAGCGGGGGGACCCCCTACGAGCAGTACTTC.

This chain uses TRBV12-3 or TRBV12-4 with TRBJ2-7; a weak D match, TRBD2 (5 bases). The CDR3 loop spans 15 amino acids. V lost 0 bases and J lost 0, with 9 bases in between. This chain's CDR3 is CASSLARGYSYEQYF. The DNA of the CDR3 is TGTGCCAGCAGTTTAGCCCGGGGTTACTCCTACGAGCAGTACTTC.

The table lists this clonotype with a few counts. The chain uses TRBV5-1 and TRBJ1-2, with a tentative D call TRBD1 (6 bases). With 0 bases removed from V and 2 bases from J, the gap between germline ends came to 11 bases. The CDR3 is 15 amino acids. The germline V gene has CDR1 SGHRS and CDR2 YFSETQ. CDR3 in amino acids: CASSLVGQPNYGYTF. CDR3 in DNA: TGCGCCAGCAGCTTGGTCGGACAGCCAAACTATGGCTACACCTTC. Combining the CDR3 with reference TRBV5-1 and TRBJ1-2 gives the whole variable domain KAGVTQTPRYLIKTRGQQVTLSCSPISGHRSVSWYQQTPGQGLQFLFEYFSETQRNKGNFPGRFSGRQFSNSRSEMNVSTLELGDSALYLCASSLVGQPNYGYTFGSGTRLTVV.

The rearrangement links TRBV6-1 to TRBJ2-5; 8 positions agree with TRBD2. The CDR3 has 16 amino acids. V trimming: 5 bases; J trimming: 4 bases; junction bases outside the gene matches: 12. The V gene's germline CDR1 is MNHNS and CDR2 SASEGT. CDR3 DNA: TGTGCCAGCAGTTGGGGGACTAGTGGGAGGGTAGAGACCCAGTACTTC. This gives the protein CASSWGTSGRVETQYF.

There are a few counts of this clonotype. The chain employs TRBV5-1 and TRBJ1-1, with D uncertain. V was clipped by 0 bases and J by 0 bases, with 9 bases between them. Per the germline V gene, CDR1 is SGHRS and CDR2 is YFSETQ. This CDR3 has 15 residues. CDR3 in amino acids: CASSLATSLNTEAFF. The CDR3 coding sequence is TGCGCCAGCAGCTTGGCTACGTCCCTGAACACTGAAGCTTTCTTT.

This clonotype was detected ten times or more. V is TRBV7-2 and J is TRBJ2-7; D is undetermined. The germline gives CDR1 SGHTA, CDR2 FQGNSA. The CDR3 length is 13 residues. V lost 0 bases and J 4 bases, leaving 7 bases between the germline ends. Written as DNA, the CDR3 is TGTGCCAGCAGCTTAGCGGCTAGTTACGAGCAGTACTTC. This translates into CASSLAASYEQYF.

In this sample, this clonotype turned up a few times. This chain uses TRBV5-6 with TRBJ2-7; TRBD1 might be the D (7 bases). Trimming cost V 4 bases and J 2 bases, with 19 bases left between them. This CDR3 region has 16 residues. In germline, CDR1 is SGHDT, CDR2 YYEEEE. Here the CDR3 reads CASSPDGAGGTYEQYF. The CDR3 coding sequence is TGTGCCAGCAGCCCCGATGGGGCAGGGGGGACCTACGAGCAGTACTTC.

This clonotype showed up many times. The CDR3 nucleotides are TGTGCCAGCAGTTTCTGGACAGAACAGCCCCAGCATTTT. Its protein product is CASSFWTEQPQHF. This chain connects TRBV28 to TRBJ1-5, with D maybe TRBD1 (6 bases). The CDR3 extends over 13 amino acids. Trimming left V 3 bases short and J 7 bases short, with 10 bases between. The V gene's germline CDR1 is MDHEN and CDR2 SYDVKM.

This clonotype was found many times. The CDR3 loop reads CASSPGQGISYEQYF. CDR3 nucleotide sequence: TGTGCCAGCAGTCCGGGACAGGGGATCTCCTACGAGCAGTACTTC. The rearrangement joins TRBV6-2 or TRBV6-3 to TRBJ2-7, with 10 bases fitting TRBD1. Germline CDR1 MNHEY, CDR2 SVGEGT. The CDR3 is 15 residues long. J was trimmed by 0 bases and V by 5 bases; bases with no gene match: 4.

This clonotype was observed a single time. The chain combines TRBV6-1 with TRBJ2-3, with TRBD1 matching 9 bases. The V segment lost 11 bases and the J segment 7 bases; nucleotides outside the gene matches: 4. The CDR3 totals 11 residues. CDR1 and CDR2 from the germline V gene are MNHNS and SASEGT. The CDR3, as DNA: TGTGCCTCGGGACAGGGAAATACGCAGTATTTT. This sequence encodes CASGQGNTQYF.

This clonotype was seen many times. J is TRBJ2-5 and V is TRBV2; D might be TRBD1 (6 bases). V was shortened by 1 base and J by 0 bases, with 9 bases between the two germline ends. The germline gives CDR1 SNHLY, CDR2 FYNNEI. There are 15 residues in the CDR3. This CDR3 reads CASSEGGHNQETQYF. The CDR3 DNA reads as TGTGCCAGCAGTGAAGGGGGGCATAACCAAGAGACCCAGTACTTC.